The 32 T cell receptor beta chains presented below share a single source sample, sequenced in a study of T-cell memory formation after mild COVID-19. TCRdb used MiXCR to reprocess the 5' RACE reads, holding one entry per CDR3 protein. The data contain 150,000 to 200,000 distinct CDR3 sequences, around 10% of them seen just once; the ten biggest clones take up 3.8%. The sequenced sample was PBMCs or a T cell subset sorted from them (not recorded which). These receptors were collected from a young man who had mild COVID-19 (a few samples of this study predate the infection). Cell type and time point are not known.

This clonotype was recorded at least ten times. The chain recombines TRBV7-9 with TRBJ1-2; the D gene is possibly TRBD1 (6 bases). The CDR3 is 15 amino acids. Trimming shortened V by 0 bases and J by 2 bases, and 10 bases separated the two germline ends. Germline assignment: CDR1 SEHNR and CDR2 FQNEAQ (reference sequence). The CDR3: CASSLAADRNYGYTF. In nucleotides, the CDR3 is TGTGCCAGCAGCTTAGCTGCGGACAGAAACTATGGCTACACCTTC.

The chain is built from TRBV7-2 and TRBJ2-7, with 10 bases lining up with TRBD1. This CDR3 spans 13 amino acids. Germline V CDR1 and CDR2: SGHTA, FQGNSA. The J segment lost 10 bases and the V segment lost 5 bases, leaving 8 bases of the junction unmatched. The CDR3 here is CASSLDRGLEQYF. The CDR3 DNA is TGTGCCAGCAGCCTTGACAGGGGGCTAGAACAGTACTTC.

This chain links TRBV6-5 with TRBJ1-1; perhaps TRBD1 as D (6 bases). V lost 0 bases and J 3 bases, leaving 11 bases between the germline ends. CDR1 MNHEY and CDR2 SVGAGI come from the germline V gene. This CDR3 comprises 15 residues. CDR3 nucleotides: TGTGCCAGCAGTTACTCAAGCGCAGGGGACACTGAAGCTTTCTTT. Protein: CASSYSSAGDTEAFF.

The gene calls are TRBV5-1 and TRBJ2-7; D may be TRBD2 (5 bases). This CDR3 comprises 14 residues. Germline V gives CDR1 SGHRS, CDR2 YFSETQ. V dropped 4 bases and J dropped 6 bases, with 17 bases sitting between them. The CDR3, as DNA: TGCGCCAGCAGCCTGAACGACCCACGGGGCGAGCAGTACGTC. This sequence encodes CASSLNDPRGEQYV.

A remark on this clonotype: With a much larger clone just one base away, this may be a read error. The J gene is TRBJ1-5, the V gene TRBV6-6; no clear D. Trimming left V 2 bases short and J 4 bases short, with 6 bases between. Germline assignment: CDR1 MNHNY and CDR2 SVGAGI (reference sequence). The CDR3 is 13 residues long. CDR3: CASSYVENQPQHF. CDR3 nucleotides: TGTGCCAGCAGTTACGTGGAAAATCAGCCCCAGCATTTT.

This clonotype has just a few counts. This chain links TRBV7-2 with TRBJ2-5; 11 bases map to TRBD2. The germline CDR1 and CDR2 sequences are SGHTA and FQGNSA. J was trimmed by 9 bases and V by 1 base; bases with no gene match: 4. The CDR3 is 14 amino acids. The CDR3 DNA follows: TGTGCCAGCAGCTTAGGGGTAGCGGGGGGGGCCCAGTACTTC. Residues: CASSLGVAGGAQYF.

This clonotype has only a few counts. V usage is TRBV15 and J usage is TRBJ1-5; D perhaps matches TRBD1 (5 bases). Trimming pared 1 base from V and 7 bases from J, leaving 17 bases between. This CDR3 comprises 16 residues. CDR1 LNHNV and CDR2 YYDKDF come from the germline V gene (reference sequence). The CDR3 DNA reads as TGTGCCACCAGCAGAGCGCTGGAGAGGGGAGAACAGCCCCAGCATTTT. It codes for CATSRALERGEQPQHF.

The chain couples TRBV2 to TRBJ1-2; 8 positions agree with TRBD1. The V and J ends lost 1 base and 4 bases, in that order; junction bases with no gene match: 5. This CDR3 has 15 residues. Germline CDR1 SNHLY, CDR2 FYNNEI. This CDR3 reads CASSEGGRGPYGYTF. The CDR3 region has the DNA TGTGCCAGCAGTGAAGGGGGCAGGGGGCCCTATGGCTACACCTTC.

The chain joins TRBV9 to TRBJ1-6, with TRBD1 matching over 7 bases. J gave up 7 bases and V 1 base, and 5 bases lay outside the gene matches. CDR3 length: 15 residues. Germline V gene data show CDR1 as SGDLS and CDR2 as YYNGEE. Here the CDR3 DNA reads TGTGCCAGCAGCGTAAGAACAGGGGTCAATTCACCCCTCCACTTT. Translated: CASSVRTGVNSPLHF.

This clonotype turned up a few times. The chain couples TRBV6-2 or TRBV6-3 to TRBJ2-5; no reliable D call. V lost 2 bases, J lost 4 bases, and 5 bases lay in between. The CDR3 is 12 residues long. Germline V gene lookup returns CDR1 MNHEY and CDR2 SVGEGT. This CDR3 is CASSYGRETQYF. The CDR3 DNA is TGTGCCAGCAGTTACGGACGAGAGACCCAGTACTTC.

This chain connects TRBV4-1 to TRBJ1-1; 7 bases align to TRBD1. This CDR3 comprises 16 residues. CDR1 is MGHRA, CDR2 YSYEKL, per germline. Trimming took 8 bases from V and 1 from J; bases not matched to a gene: 13. As DNA, the CDR3 is TGCGCCAGCGGACCTTACCTGGGGACAGAGAACACTGAAGCTTTCTTT. Residues: CASGPYLGTENTEAFF.

This clonotype has just a few counts. The chain has TRBV7-2 and TRBJ1-5; D is ambiguous. Trimming removed 1 base from V and 1 base from J, with 8 bases in between. The CDR3 length is 15 residues. Germline-derived CDR1 and CDR2 are SGHTA and FQGNSA. The CDR3 coding sequence is TGTGCCAGCAGCTTAGGGTTAGCAAGCAATCAGCCCCAGCATTTT. Amino acids: CASSLGLASNQPQHF.

The gene calls are TRBV9 and TRBJ2-6; 8 bases line up with TRBD1. V gave up 4 bases and J gave up 1 base; unmatched junction bases: 22. The CDR3 sequence is 22 residues long. Germline values: CDR1 SGDLS, CDR2 YYNGEE. DNA of the CDR3: TGTGCCAGCAGCACTCTCCCCGTCCAGGACAGGGTGTCGGTGTCTGGGGCCAACGTCCTGACTTTC. Translation gives CASSTLPVQDRVSVSGANVLTF.

J is TRBJ2-5 and V is TRBV4-3; D perhaps matches TRBD1 (6 bases). Germline V gene sequence: CDR1 LGHNA, CDR2 YSLEER. The CDR3 has 16 residues. V lost 0 bases, J lost 1 base, and 12 bases lay in between. The CDR3 reads CASSQERGLGQETQYF. In nucleotides, the CDR3 is TGCGCCAGCAGCCAAGAGAGGGGGTTGGGCCAAGAGACCCAGTACTTC.

Many counts were recorded for this clonotype. The chain combines TRBV5-1 with TRBJ1-4; 8 nucleotides match TRBD1. The CDR3 has 14 residues. The germline CDR1 and CDR2 sequences are SGHRS and YFSETQ. V was pared by 5 bases and J by 6 bases, with 6 bases of the junction left unmatched. Here the CDR3 DNA reads TGCGCCAGCAGTTACCAGGGGGCTGATGAAAAACTGTTTTTT. Protein product: CASSYQGADEKLFF. The complete variable domain, with remaining parts taken from reference TRBV5-1 and TRBJ1-4, reads KAGVTQTPRYLIKTRGQQVTLSCSPISGHRSVSWYQQTPGQGLQFLFEYFSETQRNKGNFPGRFSGRQFSNSRSEMNVSTLELGDSALYLCASSYQGADEKLFFGSGTQLSVL.

Only a few counts were recorded for this clonotype. The chain joins TRBV9 to TRBJ2-1, with D perhaps matching TRBD1 or TRBD2 (5 bases each). This CDR3 has 15 residues. V shed 0 bases and J shed 7 bases, with 14 bases lying between them. Germline loops: CDR1 SGDLS, CDR2 YYNGEE. In nucleotides, the CDR3 is TGTGCCAGCAGCGTAGTGTGGCAGGGACGGAATGAGCAGTTCTTC. Residues: CASSVVWQGRNEQFF.

The chain recombines TRBV7-9 with TRBJ1-1; D may be TRBD1 (5 bases). CDR1 is SEHNR and CDR2 is FQNEAQ in the germline V gene (reference sequence). The V and J ends lost 5 bases and 6 bases respectively, with 19 bases between them. This CDR3 contains 15 residues. This CDR3 reads CASSLHGAQGAEAFF. The CDR3 region has the DNA TGTGCCAGCAGCCTACACGGGGCCCAGGGAGCTGAAGCTTTCTTT.

The chain carries TRBV6-5 and TRBJ1-2; tentatively, D is TRBD1 (5 bases). Deletions cut 0 bases from V and 2 bases from J, with 10 bases between. The CDR3 covers 15 residues. Per the germline V gene, CDR1 is MNHEY and CDR2 is SVGAGI. CDR3 amino acids: CASSYSGGDNYGYTF. The CDR3 DNA sequence: TGTGCCAGCAGTTACTCGGGGGGTGACAACTATGGCTACACCTTC.

The chain links TRBV4-2 to TRBJ2-3; D perhaps matches TRBD1 (6 bases). The CDR3 covers 18 residues. Germline CDR1 and CDR2: LGHNA and YNFKEQ. The ends were cut back, 0 bases at V and 6 bases at J, with 22 bases in the middle. CDR3 DNA: TGTGCCAGCAGCCAAGATGCCCGCCGAGGGGCCCAGGGGGATACGCAGTATTTT. Amino acid sequence: CASSQDARRGAQGDTQYF.

Many counts were recorded for this clonotype. The genes are TRBV12-3 or TRBV12-4 and TRBJ1-5; 8 bases are a match to TRBD1. The CDR3 has 13 amino acids. After removal of 6 bases from V and 5 bases from J, the junction contained 3 bases not matched to a gene. The CDR3 region is CASSSDRDQPQHF. In DNA, the CDR3 is TGTGCCAGCAGCTCGGACAGGGATCAGCCCCAGCATTTT.

In its sample, this clonotype was seen a few times. CDR3 DNA sequence: TGTGCCAAAAGCAAAGGGACAGGCTCCTACGAGCAGTACTTC. It translates to CAKSKGTGSYEQYF. The chain is built from TRBV2 and TRBJ2-7; 8 bases agree with TRBD1. This CDR3 is built from 14 residues. Germline V lookup: CDR1 SNHLY, CDR2 FYNNEI. V dropped 10 bases and J dropped 0; count of bases not matched to a gene: 8.

This clonotype showed up just a few times. The J gene is TRBJ1-1, the V gene TRBV7-2, with TRBD1 as a possible D gene (6 bases). Germline loops: CDR1 SGHTA, CDR2 FQGNSA. Trimming left V 5 bases short and J 1 base short, with 14 bases between. This CDR3 region has 15 residues. In nucleotides, the CDR3 is TGTGCCAGCAGCATTCAGGGAGGGGGGAACACTGAAGCTTTCTTT. Residues: CASSIQGGGNTEAFF.

This clonotype was recorded many times. The V call is TRBV4-3, the J call TRBJ2-7; D is possibly TRBD2 (6 bases). Germline CDR1 is LGHNA and CDR2 is YSLEER. The CDR3 is 14 amino acids. The V end lost 5 bases, the J end lost 2 bases, and 13 bases lay between the germline ends. The CDR3 bases are TGCGCCAGCAGCTTTGTGGGGGAGGCCTACGAGCAGTACTTC. It is translated as CASSFVGEAYEQYF.

As regards this clonotype: The DNA is omitted, as the CDR3 cannot be located on it reliably, and the CDR3 follows TCRdb's listing. This chain links TRBV21-1 with TRBJ2-7; the DNA was not used to check the table's D call, TRBD1. TRBV21-1 is designated a pseudogene. The CDR3 extends over 16 residues, inclusive of both ends. CDR3 region: CASSKKWGQGSYEQYV.

This clonotype occurred many times. The chain carries TRBV5-1 and TRBJ2-3; D is possibly TRBD2 (5 bases). The CDR3 runs to 16 residues. The V end lost 0 bases, the J end lost 1 base, and 12 bases lay between the germline ends. The germline V gene encodes CDR1 SGHRS and CDR2 YFSETQ. CDR3: CASSLGQAEGTDTQYF. CDR3 coding DNA: TGCGCCAGCAGCTTGGGGCAGGCGGAGGGCACAGATACGCAGTATTTT.

The CDR3 sequence: CASSPPNRPDTQYF. In nucleotides, the CDR3 is TGTGCCAGCTCACCACCTAATCGTCCAGATACGCAGTATTTT. This sequence joins TRBV18 and TRBJ2-3, with D hard to call. Germline V gene data show CDR1 as KGHSH and CDR2 as LQKENI. V was trimmed by 0 bases and J by 4 bases, leaving 8 bases between them. CDR3 length: 14 residues.

This clonotype turned up a few times. The genes are TRBV11-2 and TRBJ2-2; tentatively, D is TRBD2 (6 bases). CDR1 is SGHAT, CDR2 FQNNGV, per germline. There are 14 residues in the CDR3. Trimming cost V 5 bases and J 4 bases, with 11 bases left between them. CDR3 DNA sequence: TGTGCCAGCAGCGGGGGGATCGGCACCGGGGAGCTGTTTTTT. Its translation: CASSGGIGTGELFF.

The V call is TRBV5-1, the J call TRBJ2-5, with D possibly being TRBD2 (5 bases). CDR1 and CDR2 from the germline V gene are SGHRS and YFSETQ. The CDR3 is 14 amino acids. The V end was cut by 1 base, the J end by 2 bases, with 9 bases between. CDR3 residues: CASSLTLGQETQYF. The CDR3 DNA follows: TGCGCCAGCAGCTTGACACTAGGACAAGAGACCCAGTACTTC.

The chain joins TRBV18 to TRBJ2-3, with 11 bases lining up with TRBD2. Germline V CDR1 and CDR2: KGHSH, LQKENI. This CDR3 contains 15 residues. V lost 3 bases and J lost 5; bases outside the gene matches: 4. In nucleotides, the CDR3 is TGTGCCAGCTCACCTAGCGGGGGGGCACGAGATACGCAGTATTTT. This translates into CASSPSGGARDTQYF.

J is TRBJ1-5 and V is TRBV4-1; D is perhaps TRBD1 (6 bases). Per the germline V gene, CDR1 is MGHRA and CDR2 is YSYEKL. V was clipped by 0 bases and J by 6 bases, with 12 bases between them. This CDR3 region has 15 residues. This CDR3 reads CASSQDSGVSQPQHF. Here the CDR3 DNA reads TGCGCCAGCAGCCAAGATTCAGGGGTCAGTCAGCCCCAGCATTTT.

The rearrangement links TRBV10-3 to TRBJ2-2; 8 nucleotides agree with TRBD1. CDR1 and CDR2 (germline): ENHRY, SYGVKD. The CDR3 is 12 residues long. V trimming: 8 bases; J trimming: 7 bases; junction bases outside the gene matches: 3. CDR3 sequence reads: CAIQGAGGELFF. CDR3 nucleotide sequence: TGTGCCATCCAGGGGGCAGGCGGGGAGCTGTTTTTT.

The table lists this clonotype with many counts. This rearrangement joins TRBV7-2 to TRBJ1-1; D is uncertain. CDR1 is SGHTA, CDR2 FQGNSA, per germline. This CDR3 contains 14 residues. Trimming took 6 bases from V and 1 from J, leaving 12 bases between them. The CDR3 sequence: CASSIKVGNTEAFF. DNA of the CDR3: TGTGCCAGCAGTATTAAGGTGGGGAACACTGAAGCTTTCTTT.